The 3 T cell receptor beta chains in this list originate from one sample, sequenced in a study of shared clonotypes between healthy human individuals. Only in-frame clones appear in the TCRdb table, and some are missing; sequencing was by immunoSEQ multiplex PCR. Here the sample spans some 660,000 clones, approximately 73% being singletons. The sample was memory CD4+ T cells sorted from blood. Indicated subset: CD45RA-negative fraction. These TCRs come from a young woman in good health.

The V gene is TRBV5-1, the J gene TRBJ2-1; unclear D gene. CDR1 and CDR2 (germline): SGHRS, YFSETQ. The CDR3 covers 15 residues. V lost 4 bases to trimming and J lost 0 bases, with 11 bases between them. The CDR3 DNA reads as TGCGCCAGCAGCGAGGACCTCAGCTCCTACAATGAGCAGTTCTTC. Translated: CASSEDLSSYNEQFF.

A remark on this clone: One base separates it from a far larger clone, so it is likely a read error. Other DNA sequences from this sample encode an identical CDR3 as well. The chain carries TRBV5-1 and TRBJ2-3; TRBD2 matches 7 bases. CDR3 length: 18 residues. CDR1 is SGHRS, CDR2 YFSETQ, per germline. After removal of 4 bases from V and 1 base from J, the junction contained 15 bases not matched to a gene. For the CDR3, the DNA is TGCGCCAGCAGCCCGGGACTAACAAGTTCAGTGGGCACAGATACGCAGTATTTT. Residues: CASSPGLTSSVGTDTQYF.

The chain is built from TRBV28 and TRBJ2-7, with 8 bases that match TRBD1. The CDR3 consists of 15 residues. The germline V gene encodes CDR1 MDHEN and CDR2 SYDVKM. The junction had 7 bases not matched to a gene; V was cut back by 6 bases and J by 0 bases. This chain's CDR3 is CASRLRQGSSYEQYF. DNA of the CDR3: TGTGCCAGCAGGCTACGACAGGGGAGCTCCTACGAGCAGTACTTC.